These 4 T cell receptor beta chains share one sample of origin, sequenced in a study of blood T cells in healthy people across ages. With a J-beta primer mix and a sample-barcoded 5' primer, a second PCR ran 7 to 11 cycles. Via MiXCR, TCRdb re-called the 5' RACE reads, giving one row per CDR3 protein. Found here are some 710,000 distinct CDR3 sequences, 35% to 50% of them singletons; the top ten hold over 15%. The sequenced material came from blood. The receptors stem from an elderly man in good health.

The chain employs TRBV5-1 and TRBJ1-4; D not resolved. There are 13 residues in the CDR3. V was shortened by 2 bases and J by 8 bases, with 10 bases between the two germline ends. Germline V gene lookup returns CDR1 SGHRS and CDR2 YFSETQ. The CDR3 nucleotides are TGCGCCAGCAGCTTTGAGCCAAGGGAAAAACTGTTTTTT. As protein: CASSFEPREKLFF.

This clonotype was recorded once. The chain couples TRBV2 to TRBJ2-7; the D call may be TRBD1 or TRBD2 (6 bases each). The CDR3 has 13 amino acids. Germline V gene sequence: CDR1 SNHLY, CDR2 FYNNEI. Trimming took off 2 bases at V and 7 bases at J, with 12 bases between the two ends. The DNA for the CDR3 is TGTGCCAGCAGTGAAAGGGGGGCATGGGAGCAGTACTTC. Translated, it gives CASSERGAWEQYF.

This clonotype appeared a few times. The gene calls are TRBV7-3 and TRBJ2-1; TRBD2 aligns across 9 bases. The DNA end lines up better with TRBJ2-7; the J call may be wrong. The CDR3 runs 15 residues. Germline V gene data show CDR1 as SGHTA and CDR2 as FQGTGA. Here the CDR3 reads CASSSRTSAYNEQYF. CDR3 nucleotides: TGTGCCAGCAGCTCACGGACTAGCGCCTACAATGAGCAGTACTTC.

This clonotype was recorded at least ten times. This chain connects TRBV7-2 to TRBJ2-7, with 9 positions matching TRBD2. The CDR3 runs 15 residues. Trimming cost V 1 base and J 3 bases; bases outside gene matches: 4. From germline, CDR1 is SGHTA and CDR2 FQGNSA. CDR3: CASSLDASGIYEQYF. The CDR3 nucleotides read TGTGCCAGCAGCTTAGATGCTAGCGGGATCTACGAGCAGTACTTC.